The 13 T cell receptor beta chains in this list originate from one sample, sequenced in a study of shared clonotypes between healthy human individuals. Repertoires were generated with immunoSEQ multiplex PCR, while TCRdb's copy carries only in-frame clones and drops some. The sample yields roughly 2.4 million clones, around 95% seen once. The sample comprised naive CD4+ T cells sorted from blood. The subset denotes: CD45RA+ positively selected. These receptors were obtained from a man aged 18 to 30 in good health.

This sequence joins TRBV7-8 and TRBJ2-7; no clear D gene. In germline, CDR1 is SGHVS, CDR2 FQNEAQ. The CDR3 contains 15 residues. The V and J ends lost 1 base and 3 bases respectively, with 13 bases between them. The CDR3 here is CASSLEGSKSYEQYF. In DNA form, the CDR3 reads TGTGCCAGCAGCTTAGAGGGAAGTAAGAGCTACGAGCAGTACTTC.

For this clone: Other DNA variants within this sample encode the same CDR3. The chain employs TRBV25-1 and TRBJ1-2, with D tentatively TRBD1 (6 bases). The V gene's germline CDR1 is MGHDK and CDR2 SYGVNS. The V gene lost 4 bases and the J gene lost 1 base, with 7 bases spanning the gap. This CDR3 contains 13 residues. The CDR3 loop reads CASSVQGNYGYTF. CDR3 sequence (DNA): TGTGCCAGCAGTGTACAGGGTAACTATGGCTACACCTTC.

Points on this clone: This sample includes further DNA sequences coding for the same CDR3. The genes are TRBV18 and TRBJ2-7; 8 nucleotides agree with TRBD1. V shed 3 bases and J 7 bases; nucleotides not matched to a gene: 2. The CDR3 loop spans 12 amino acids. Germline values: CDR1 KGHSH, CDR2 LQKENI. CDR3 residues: CASSPGQGEQYF. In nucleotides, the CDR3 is TGTGCCAGCTCACCTGGACAGGGAGAGCAGTACTTC.

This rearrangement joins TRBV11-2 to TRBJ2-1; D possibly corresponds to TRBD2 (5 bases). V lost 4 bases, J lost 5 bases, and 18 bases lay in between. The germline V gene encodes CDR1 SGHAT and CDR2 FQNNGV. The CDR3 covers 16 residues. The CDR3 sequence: CASSSTTTLAHNEQFF. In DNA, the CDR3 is TGTGCCAGCAGCTCAACGACTACTCTAGCCCACAATGAGCAGTTCTTC.

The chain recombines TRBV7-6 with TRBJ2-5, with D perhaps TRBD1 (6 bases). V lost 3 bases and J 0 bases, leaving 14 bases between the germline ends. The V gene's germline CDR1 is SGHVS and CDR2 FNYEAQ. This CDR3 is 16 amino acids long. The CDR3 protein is CASSLYRTDHQETQYF. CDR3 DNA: TGTGCCAGCAGCTTGTATAGGACAGACCACCAAGAGACCCAGTACTTC.

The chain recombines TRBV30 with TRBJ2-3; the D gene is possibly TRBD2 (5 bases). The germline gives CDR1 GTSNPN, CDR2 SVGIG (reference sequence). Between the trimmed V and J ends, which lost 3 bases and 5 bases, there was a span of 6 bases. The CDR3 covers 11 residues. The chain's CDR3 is CAWRDLDTQYF. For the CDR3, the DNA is TGTGCCTGGAGGGACTTAGATACGCAGTATTTT.

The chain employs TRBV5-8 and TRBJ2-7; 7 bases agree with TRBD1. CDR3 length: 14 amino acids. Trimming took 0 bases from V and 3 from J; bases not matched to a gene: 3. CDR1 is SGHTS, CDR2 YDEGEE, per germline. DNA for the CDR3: TGTGCCAGCAGCTTGGGGGCAGGGGGCTACGAGCAGTACTTC. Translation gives CASSLGAGGYEQYF.

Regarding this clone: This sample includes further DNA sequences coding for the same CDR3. The DNA of the CDR3 is TGCAGCGTTAGGGGTTTGGGAGAAAAACTGTTTTTT. Its translation is CSVRGLGEKLFF. This chain uses TRBV29-1 with TRBJ1-4, with D perhaps matching TRBD1 (5 bases). The CDR3 totals 12 residues. V gave up 5 bases and J gave up 8 bases, with 12 bases separating them. Germline values: CDR1 SQVTM, CDR2 ANQGSEA.

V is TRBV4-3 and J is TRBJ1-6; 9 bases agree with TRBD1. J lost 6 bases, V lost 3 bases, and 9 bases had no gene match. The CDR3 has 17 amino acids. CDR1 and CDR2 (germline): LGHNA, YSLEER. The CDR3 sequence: CASSQQRGTGTNSPLHF. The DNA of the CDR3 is TGCGCCAGCAGCCAGCAACGAGGGACAGGGACTAATTCACCCCTCCACTTT.

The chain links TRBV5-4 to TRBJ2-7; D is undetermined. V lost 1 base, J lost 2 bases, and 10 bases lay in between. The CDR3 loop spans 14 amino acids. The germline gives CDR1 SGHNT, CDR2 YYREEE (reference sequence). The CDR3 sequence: CASSLSAYPYEQYF. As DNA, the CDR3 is TGTGCCAGCAGCTTGTCAGCCTACCCCTACGAGCAGTACTTC.

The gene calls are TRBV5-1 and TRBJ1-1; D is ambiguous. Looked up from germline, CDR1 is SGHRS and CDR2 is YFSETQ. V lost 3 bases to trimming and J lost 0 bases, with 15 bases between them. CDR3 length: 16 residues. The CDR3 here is CASSSALPQMNTEAFF. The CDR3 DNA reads TGCGCCAGCAGCTCGGCCCTCCCGCAGATGAACACTGAAGCTTTCTTT. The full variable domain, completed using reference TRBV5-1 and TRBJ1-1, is KAGVTQTPRYLIKTRGQQVTLSCSPISGHRSVSWYQQTPGQGLQFLFEYFSETQRNKGNFPGRFSGRQFSNSRSEMNVSTLELGDSALYLCASSSALPQMNTEAFFGQGTRLTVV.

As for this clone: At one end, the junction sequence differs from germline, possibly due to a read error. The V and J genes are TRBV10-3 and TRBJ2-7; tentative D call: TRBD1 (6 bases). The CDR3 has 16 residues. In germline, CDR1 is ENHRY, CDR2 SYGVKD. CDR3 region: CAISESIGGPSNEQYF. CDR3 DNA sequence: TGTGCCATCAGTGAGTCGATTGGGGGCCCCTCCAACGAGCAGTACTTC.

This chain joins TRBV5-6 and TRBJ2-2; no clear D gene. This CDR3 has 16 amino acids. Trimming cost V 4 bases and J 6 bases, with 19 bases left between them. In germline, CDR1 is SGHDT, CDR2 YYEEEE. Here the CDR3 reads CASSVRTIGNPGELFF. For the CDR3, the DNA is TGTGCCAGCAGCGTGCGCACTATTGGGAATCCCGGGGAGCTGTTTTTT. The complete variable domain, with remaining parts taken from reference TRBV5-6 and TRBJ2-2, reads DAGVTQSPTHLIKTRGQQVTLRCSPKSGHDTVSWYQQALGQGPQFIFQYYEEEERQRGNFPDRFSGHQFPNYSSELNVNALLLGDSALYLCASSVRTIGNPGELFFGEGSRLTVL.